This TCR beta chain was sequenced during a study of blood T cells in healthy people across ages. Across the study: Researchers report that template switching captured about one barcoded beta molecule per two T cells.

Through a sample-barcoded 5' primer and a J-beta primer mix, a second PCR was run for about 7 to 12 cycles. TCRdb re-derived calls from the 5' RACE reads in MiXCR, one entry per CDR3 protein. The table shows hundreds of thousands of distinct CDR3 sequences, with about half occurring only once. Germline-derived CDR1 and CDR2 are GTSNPN and SVGIG (reference sequence). The CDR3 totals 12 residues. Trimming removed 4 bases at V and 1 base at J, with 8 bases between. General study results and limits: Diversity was higher, and naive CD4+ cells more numerous, in long-lived donors than in aged donors.

For this clonotype: Its antigen remains unidentified.

The source is a man older than 75 in good health. The sequenced sample was blood. The genes are TRBV30 and TRBJ2-7; perhaps TRBD1 as D (6 bases). The CDR3 is CAWTQGSYEQYF. The CDR3 nucleotides read TGTGCCTGGACACAGGGTTCCTACGAGCAGTACTTC.